The 26 T cell receptor beta chains below all came from one sample that was sequenced in a study of graft-versus-host responses after intestinal transplantation (dated by TCRdb to the early 2020s). The library was produced with the immunoSEQ multiplex PCR assay. The table was pulled from immuneACCESS by TCRdb, which kept in-frame rearrangements only. Such tables lose some clones; where checked, under half of the loss comes from unresolved V genes, and the rest has no known cause. In all, the sample holds 35,000 to 40,000 clones, and more than 90% of those were seen once. The top ten hold about 0.78% of the sample. Sequences were derived from PBMCs, sampled 16 days after intestinal transplant. The source of these receptors is a human patient who received an intestinal transplant, so some T cells may come from the graft donor.

This sequence joins TRBV7-3 and TRBJ1-1, with 9 positions matching TRBD1. The CDR3 is made up of 15 amino acids. Germline CDR1 reads SGHTA; CDR2 reads FQGTGA. The J segment lost 5 bases and the V segment lost 3 bases, leaving 7 bases of the junction unmatched. The CDR3 coding sequence is TGTGCCAGCAGCTTGAAACAGGGGGCAGGTACTGAAGCTTTCTTT. It is translated as CASSLKQGAGTEAFF.

The chain uses TRBV5-1 and TRBJ2-1; 9 bases align to TRBD1. Germline values: CDR1 SGHRS, CDR2 YFSETQ. After removal of 4 bases from V and 3 bases from J, the junction contained 11 bases not matched to a gene. The CDR3 length is 17 residues. In DNA form, the CDR3 reads TGCGCCAGCAGCCAAGACAGGGGGACAAGACTCTACAATGAGCAGTTCTTC. It encodes CASSQDRGTRLYNEQFF.

The J gene is TRBJ2-1, the V gene TRBV15; 12 bases agree with TRBD2. The V gene end was trimmed by 0 bases and the J gene end by 4 bases; junction bases not matched to a gene: 7. The CDR3 extends over 18 amino acids. CDR1 is LNHNV, CDR2 YYDKDF, per germline (reference sequence). The CDR3 here is CATSRDWSSGRDYNEQFF. CDR3 sequence (DNA): TGTGCCACCAGCAGAGATTGGTCTAGCGGGAGGGATTACAATGAGCAGTTCTTC. Together with reference TRBV15 and TRBJ2-1, the CDR3 gives the full variable domain: DAMVIQNPRYQVTQFGKPVTLSCSQTLNHNVMYWYQQKSSQAPKLLFHYYDKDFNNEADTPDNFQSRRPNTSFCFLDIRSPGLGDTAMYLCATSRDWSSGRDYNEQFFGPGTRLTVL.

The J gene is TRBJ2-1, the V gene TRBV4-1; 9 positions agree with TRBD2. V shed 4 bases, J shed 8 bases, and the junction held 15 bases outside the gene matches. Per the germline V gene, CDR1 is MGHRA and CDR2 is YSYEKL. There are 17 residues in the CDR3. The CDR3 nucleotides read TGCGCCAGCAGCCCCGCCGCTTGGCGGGAGGGCGTCGATGAGCAGTTCTTC. This translates into CASSPAAWREGVDEQFF.

This clone appeared a few times. Here the CDR3 DNA reads TGTGCCAGCAGTTTAAGCCACCGGGGGCAGCCCCAGCATTTT. It translates to CASSLSHRGQPQHF. The rearrangement links TRBV27 to TRBJ1-5; D might be TRBD1 (5 bases). Germline V gives CDR1 MNHEY, CDR2 SMNVEV (reference sequence). The CDR3 has 14 amino acids. Trimming pared 2 bases from V and 7 bases from J, leaving 12 bases between.

The chain employs TRBV14 and TRBJ2-1; unclear D gene. This CDR3 spans 16 amino acids. The V and J ends lost 2 bases and 0 bases respectively, with 11 bases between them. Germline V gene data show CDR1 as SGHDN and CDR2 as FVKESK. The CDR3 region is CASSQLIGFSYNEQFF. CDR3 DNA sequence: TGTGCCAGCAGCCAATTGATAGGTTTCTCCTACAATGAGCAGTTCTTC.

The CDR3 here is CAISQRTGDVQNTQYF. The DNA of the CDR3 is TGTGCCATCAGCCAAAGGACAGGGGACGTTCAAAATACGCAGTATTTT. The J gene is TRBJ2-3, the V gene TRBV10-3, with TRBD1 identical over 9 bases. This CDR3 region has 16 residues. After removal of 6 bases from V and 7 bases from J, the junction contained 14 bases not matched to a gene. Looked up from germline, CDR1 is ENHRY and CDR2 is SYGVKD.

This clone was found once. J is TRBJ2-3 and V is TRBV7-3; 7 bases fit TRBD2. The V gene's germline CDR1 is SGHTA and CDR2 FQGTGA. V gave up 6 bases and J gave up 0 bases; unmatched junction bases: 9. This CDR3 comprises 16 residues. For the CDR3, the DNA is TGTGCCAGCAGTCCTGGGGGGGATTCTAGCACAGATACGCAGTATTTT. Its translation is CASSPGGDSSTDTQYF.

The chain joins TRBV4-1 to TRBJ1-2; 7 positions agree with TRBD1. Germline V gives CDR1 MGHRA, CDR2 YSYEKL. V trimming: 2 bases; J trimming: 0 bases; junction bases outside the gene matches: 3. This CDR3 is 15 amino acids long. CDR3 sequence: CASSQTTGANYGYTF. CDR3 sequence (DNA): TGCGCCAGCAGCCAAACAACAGGGGCTAACTATGGCTACACCTTC.

This rearrangement joins TRBV30 to TRBJ1-6; maybe TRBD1 (5 bases). V lost 5 bases, J lost 9 bases, and 23 bases lay in between. There are 16 residues in the CDR3. Germline V gives CDR1 GTSNPN, CDR2 SVGIG (reference sequence). For the CDR3, the DNA is TGTGCCTGGGCCCAACCTGGGGGAACCGGGGGTTCACCCCTCCACTTT. It translates to CAWAQPGGTGGSPLHF. Complete variable domain (other parts from reference TRBV30 and TRBJ1-6): SQTIHQWPATLVQPVGSPLSLECTVEGTSNPNLYWYRQAAGRGLQLLFYSVGIGQISSEVPQNLSASRPQDRQFILSSKKLLLSDSGFYLCAWAQPGGTGGSPLHFGNGTRLTVT.

This clone was recorded only once. The chain recombines TRBV25-1 with TRBJ1-1; D remains ambiguous. This CDR3 is built from 12 residues. CDR1 and CDR2 from the germline V gene are MGHDK and SYGVNS. With 5 bases removed from V and 1 base from J, the gap between germline ends came to 5 bases. DNA of the CDR3: TGTGCCAGCAGTTACAGGAACACTGAAGCTTTCTTT. This sequence encodes CASSYRNTEAFF. The full variable domain, rest sourced from reference TRBV25-1 and TRBJ1-1, is EADIYQTPRYLVIGTGKKITLECSQTMGHDKMYWYQQDPGMELHLIHYSYGVNSTEKGDLSSESTVSRIRTEHFPLTLESARPSHTSQYLCASSYRNTEAFFGQGTRLTVV.

The chain employs TRBV19 and TRBJ2-7, with 8 bases fitting TRBD1. The germline CDR1 and CDR2 sequences are LNHDA and SQIVND (reference sequence). With V trimmed by 3 bases and J by 2 bases, 6 bases remained unmatched. This CDR3 is 15 amino acids long. The CDR3 spells CASSIYRGSPYEQYF. As DNA, the CDR3 is TGTGCCAGTAGTATTTACAGGGGGTCGCCCTACGAGCAGTACTTC.

V and J are TRBV7-9 and TRBJ2-5; 11 bases match TRBD2. This CDR3 contains 15 residues. CDR1 is SEHNR, CDR2 FQNEAQ, per germline (reference sequence). With 6 bases clipped from V and 2 bases from J, the junction kept 5 bases outside the gene matches. CDR3 residues: CASRSLAGAQETQYF. DNA of the CDR3: TGTGCCAGCAGATCACTAGCGGGAGCTCAAGAGACCCAGTACTTC.

This clone was recorded only once. This chain joins TRBV10-3 and TRBJ2-1; D not certain. CDR1 is ENHRY, CDR2 SYGVKD, per germline. The CDR3 runs 17 residues. V was shortened by 6 bases and J by 2 bases, with 20 bases between the two germline ends. The CDR3 here is CAIRNRSLTPAYNEQFF. The CDR3 DNA is TGTGCCATCAGGAATCGGAGCTTAACTCCTGCCTACAATGAGCAGTTCTTC.

The chain has TRBV6-1 and TRBJ2-1, with 7 bases matching TRBD1. This CDR3 is 15 amino acids long. V lost 6 bases, J lost 1 base, and 6 bases stayed unmatched. Germline-derived CDR1 and CDR2 are MNHNS and SASEGT. CDR3 sequence: CASRGTVGSYNEQFF. The CDR3 DNA follows: TGTGCCAGCAGGGGGACAGTCGGGTCCTACAATGAGCAGTTCTTC.

The chain carries TRBV25-1 and TRBJ1-1; D uncertain. Deletions cut 10 bases from V and 1 base from J, with 7 bases between. The germline gives CDR1 MGHDK, CDR2 SYGVNS. This CDR3 is 11 amino acids long. The CDR3 DNA sequence: TGTGCCACCGGAGGGAACACTGAAGCTTTCTTT. Its translation: CATGGNTEAFF.

The chain uses TRBV11-2 and TRBJ1-1; D uncertain. The V gene's germline CDR1 is SGHAT and CDR2 FQNNGV. V was clipped by 4 bases and J by 1 base, with 4 bases between them. The CDR3 consists of 12 residues. CDR3 sequence: CASSSRNTEAFF. The CDR3 coding sequence is TGTGCCAGCAGCTCCAGGAACACTGAAGCTTTCTTT.

The chain is built from TRBV7-9 and TRBJ2-1; D is perhaps TRBD1 or TRBD2 (5 bases each). This CDR3 has 12 residues. Germline lookup yields CDR1 SEHNR and CDR2 FQNEAQ (reference sequence). With 6 bases removed from V and 8 bases from J, the gap between germline ends came to 11 bases. DNA of the CDR3: TGTGCCAGCAGGGGGGTTTTTGATGAGCAGTTCTTC. Protein sequence: CASRGVFDEQFF.

In this sample, this clone turned up once. The V and J genes are TRBV4-1 and TRBJ2-7; possible D gene TRBD1, 6 bases. Per germline, CDR1 MGHRA and CDR2 YSYEKL. The length of the CDR3 is 15 residues. V lost 7 bases and J lost 2, with 18 bases in between. DNA of the CDR3: TGCGCCAGCACCGTTGGCGCCGAGGGGGCCTACGAGCAGTACTTC. Translation: CASTVGAEGAYEQYF.

For the CDR3, the DNA is TGCGCCAGCAGCGGGGGGACTAGCGGGAGGTACGAGCAGTACTTC. It yields the protein CASSGGTSGRYEQYF. This chain uses TRBV5-1 with TRBJ2-7, with 15 bases lining up with TRBD2. CDR1 is SGHRS, CDR2 YFSETQ, per germline. The CDR3 is made up of 15 amino acids. Trimming cost V 4 bases and J 4 bases; bases outside gene matches: 3.

The J gene is TRBJ1-3, the V gene TRBV28; 9 bases are a match to TRBD1. Germline V gene sequence: CDR1 MDHEN, CDR2 SYDVKM. The V gene end was trimmed by 8 bases and the J gene end by 0 bases; junction bases not matched to a gene: 11. This CDR3 comprises 17 residues. The CDR3 bases are TGTGCCAGCCATTTAACAGGGGGCCTAGACTCTGGAAACACCATATATTTT. Translated: CASHLTGGLDSGNTIYF.

The chain links TRBV27 to TRBJ2-6; 7 nucleotides align to TRBD1. The germline gives CDR1 MNHEY, CDR2 SMNVEV (reference sequence). Trimming took 5 bases from V and 16 from J; bases not matched to a gene: 11. The CDR3 has 13 amino acids. CDR3 nucleotide sequence: TGTGCCAGCAGTACCGGGACAGCCCTACCGCTGACTTTC. Translated, it gives CASSTGTALPLTF.

The chain is built from TRBV5-1 and TRBJ2-7; D possibly corresponds to TRBD1 (5 bases). Germline V gene data show CDR1 as SGHRS and CDR2 as YFSETQ. This CDR3 contains 17 residues. Trimming removed 0 bases from V and 0 bases from J, with 16 bases in between. CDR3 sequence reads: CASSLDLTDTFSYEQYF. The CDR3 DNA sequence: TGCGCCAGCAGCTTGGACCTGACAGATACGTTCTCCTACGAGCAGTACTTC.

The rearrangement uses TRBV5-1 and TRBJ2-6; D might be TRBD1 (6 bases). In germline, CDR1 is SGHRS, CDR2 YFSETQ. Trimming pared 4 bases from V and 1 base from J, leaving 24 bases between. CDR3 size: 20 residues. The CDR3: CASSPKHGGQGRSGANVLTF. The CDR3 coding sequence is TGCGCCAGCAGCCCAAAACATGGGGGACAAGGAAGATCTGGGGCCAACGTCCTGACTTTC.

V gene TRBV9 combines with J gene TRBJ2-7, with 7 bases that match TRBD2. V lost 1 base and J lost 2; bases outside the gene matches: 6. The CDR3 is 15 residues long. Germline lookup yields CDR1 SGDLS and CDR2 YYNGEE. The CDR3 region has the DNA TGTGCCAGCAGCGTAACGGCGGGAGAGCCCTACGAGCAGTACTTC. Its protein is CASSVTAGEPYEQYF.

This clone came up once. The V call is TRBV5-6, the J call TRBJ1-2, with 7 bases that match TRBD1. CDR3 length equals 14 residues. V gave up 2 bases and J gave up 5 bases; unmatched junction bases: 6. CDR1 is SGHDT, CDR2 YYEEEE, per germline. This chain's CDR3 is CASSLEGAGYGYTF. CDR3 sequence (DNA): TGTGCCAGCAGCTTAGAGGGGGCAGGGTATGGCTACACCTTC.